These T cell receptor beta chains were read from a single sample in a study of molecular identifiers for immune sequencing clone quantification. MiXCR, run by TCRdb on the PCR reads, gives a single entry per CDR3 protein. The sample contains about 86,000 distinct CDR3 sequences, more than 20% of which appear only once. The sample consisted of naive CD8+ T cells from blood, with Jurkat cell RNA spiked in. The receptors were gathered from a human donor in good health. Some libraries in this study had Jurkat cell RNA spiked in. Both conserved end residues are part of each CDR3. The D gene is left open where the match is weak. Size values are once, few and many counts, or a class for expanded clones, and some rows have none.

D gene	V gene	clone size	J gene	CDR3 DNA	CDR3 protein
.	TRBV10-3	few	TRBJ1-4	TGTGCCATCAGTGATGCCGGGAATGAAAAACTGTTTTTT	CAISDAGNEKLFF
TRBD1	TRBV4-3	many	TRBJ2-3	TGCGCCAGCAGCCCTGACAGGGGGCTTGGAGATACGCAGTATTTT	CASSPDRGLGDTQYF
.	TRBV7-4	many	TRBJ2-7	TGTGCCAGCAACCCCCCCCGTGAGGGACTGACCTACGAGGGGTACTTC	CASNPPREGLTYEGYF
.	TRBV12-3/TRBV12-4	many	TRBJ1-1	TGTGCCAGCAGCCCCTTTGACACTGAAGCTTTCTTT	CASSPFDTEAFF
TRBD2	TRBV4-1	many	TRBJ2-1	TGCGCCAGCAGCCCCGGGGGGGGCCTATTCAATGAGCAGTTCTTC	CASSPGGGLFNEQFF
.	TRBV5-1	many	TRBJ2-7	TGCGCCAGCAGCTTGGAGGGGGAGCAGTACTTC	CASSLEGEQYF
.	TRBV27	many	TRBJ1-1	TGTGCCAGCAGTTACAACCTGAACACTGAAGCTTTCTTT	CASSYNLNTEAFF
.	TRBV6-2/TRBV6-3	few	TRBJ2-7	TGTGCCAGCAGTCCCTTCCCCTACGAGCAGTACTTC	CASSPFPYEQYF
TRBD1	TRBV19	many	TRBJ1-5	TGTGCCAGTAGTATAGGAGGGGGCAACAATCAGCCCCAGCATTTT	CASSIGGGNNQPQHF
.	TRBV10-1	.	TRBJ2-1	TGCGCCAGCAGTGAGTCCCGAGTCAGACGGGGTTACAATGAGCAGTTCTTC	CASSESRVRRGYNEQFF
.	TRBV3-1	many	TRBJ2-3	TGTGCCAGCAGCCTTCCCACGGATACGCAGTATTTT	CASSLPTDTQYF
.	TRBV10-3	.	TRBJ1-1	TGTGCCATCAGTGAGTGGCCCCACACAGTTATGAACACTGAAGCTTTCTTT	CAISEWPHTVMNTEAFF
TRBD1	TRBV10-2	.	TRBJ1-1	TGCGCCAGCATTGACAGGGCCCCTGAAGCTTTCTTT	CASIDRAPEAFF
TRBD2	TRBV30	few	TRBJ2-3	TGTGCCGGCGGGGGGGGCGCGGATACGCAGTATTTT	CAGGGGADTQYF
.	TRBV2	few	TRBJ2-1	TGTGCCAGTGTTAGCGACTCCTACAATGAGCAGTTCTTC	CASVSDSYNEQFF
.	TRBV5-1	many	TRBJ2-3	TGCGCCAGCAGCTTGGAAGGACTGGGTAGCACAGATACGCAGTATTTT	CASSLEGLGSTDTQYF
TRBD2	TRBV24-1	few	TRBJ2-5	TGTGCCACCAGTGATCCGGGACTAGCGGGAGAAGAGACCCAGTACTTC	CATSDPGLAGEETQYF
TRBD1	TRBV4-3	few	TRBJ1-6	TGCGCCAGCAGCCAAGGACAGGGAATCTTACCCCTCCACTTT	CASSQGQGILPLHF
.	TRBV27	.	TRBJ2-7	TGTGCCAGCAGTTACAGACAGAGATCCTACGAGCAGTACTTC	CASSYRQRSYEQYF
TRBD1	TRBV4-2	.	TRBJ2-5	TGTGCCAGCAGCCAAGCCTGGACAGGGGCAGGAGAGACCCAGTACTTC	CASSQAWTGAGETQYF
TRBD1	TRBV5-6	.	TRBJ1-1	TGTGCCAGCAGCTTGTTCAGGGGGATGATCACTGAAGCTCTCTTT	CASSLFRGMITEALF
.	TRBV30	.	TRBJ2-4	TGTGCCTTACTAACCGACAGCGAGGTGCACTTC	CALLTDSEVHF
TRBD2	TRBV20-1	many	TRBJ2-1	TGCAGTGCTAGACCCCAGCCCAGCGGGGGAGTCTTC	CSARPQPSGGVF
.	TRBV7-6	few	TRBJ1-1	TGTGCCAGCAGCTTAGGGGACGTCATGAACACTGAAGCTTTCTTT	CASSLGDVMNTEAFF
.	TRBV24-1	many	TRBJ2-3	TGTGCCACCAGTGATACCCGGTTTCTGGGGTCAGATACGCAGTATTTT	CATSDTRFLGSDTQYF
.	TRBV7-2	.	TRBJ2-7	TGTGCCAGCAGCTCCCTGCGGTACGAGCAGTACTTC	CASSSLRYEQYF
.	TRBV5-1	many	TRBJ2-5	TGCGCCAGCAGCGACTCACAGGCGCAGGGGACCCAGTACTTC	CASSDSQAQGTQYF
TRBD1	TRBV25-1	.	TRBJ2-3	TGTGCCAGATCCCGATGGGACAGGGGCATATTTTGCACAGATATGCAGTATTTT	CARSRWDRGIFCTDMQYF
.	TRBV7-2	few	TRBJ2-2	TGTGCCAGCAGCCCTGGGGGAAGTACCACGGACACCGGGGAGCTGTTTTTT	CASSPGGSTTDTGELFF
TRBD2	TRBV5-1	few	TRBJ2-1	TGCGCCAGCAGCCCAGAGGGACTAGCGGAACCCCCACGGCAGTTCTTC	CASSPEGLAEPPRQFF
.	TRBV29-1	many	TRBJ2-2	TGCAGCGTTGAATTTGGGACGAACACCGGGGAGCTGTTTTTT	CSVEFGTNTGELFF
.	TRBV6-2/TRBV6-3	once	TRBJ2-7	TGTGCCAGCACCCGAGGGGTCTACTACGAGCAGTACTTC	CASTRGVYYEQYF
.	TRBV27	many	TRBJ1-5	TGTGCCAGCAGTTTATGGTGGCCGCAGCCCCAGCATTTT	CASSLWWPQPQHF
.	TRBV27	.	TRBJ2-3	TGTGCCAGCAGTTTATCGGGGCTAGCCCGCACAGATACGCAGTATTTT	CASSLSGLARTDTQYF
TRBD2	TRBV13	.	TRBJ2-1	TGTGCGACCGGGACTAGCGGGTGGGATGAGCAGTTCTTC	CATGTSGWDEQFF
.	TRBV7-9	.	TRBJ2-5	TGTGCCAGCAGCTCACCCCCCCAAGAGACCCAGTACTTC	CASSSPPQETQYF
.	TRBV28	many	TRBJ2-7	TGTGCCAGCAGTTTCAGGGTGTTGCCCTACGAGCAGTACTTC	CASSFRVLPYEQYF
.	TRBV6-5	.	TRBJ1-1	TGTGCCAGCTGTTACCCAGGGAAGCAGGCTTTCTTT	CASCYPGKQAFF
TRBD1	TRBV20-1	.	TRBJ2-7	TGCAGTGTTACTCCCGGGACAGCGATCTCCTACGAGCAGTACTTC	CSVTPGTAISYEQYF
.	TRBV4-2	few	TRBJ1-1	TGTGCCAGCAGCCAAGCACTGAGTATGAACACTGAAGCTTTCTTT	CASSQALSMNTEAFF
.	TRBV7-9	.	TRBJ1-4	TGTGCCAGCAGCTCCGGACAGATCGGAACTAATGAAAAACTGTTTTTT	CASSSGQIGTNEKLFF
.	TRBV6-5	.	TRBJ1-6	TGTGCCAGCAGTCCGGGACCTGTAGGGTCACCCCTCCACTTT	CASSPGPVGSPLHF
.	TRBV6-6	many	TRBJ1-1	TGTGCCAGCAGTTACGGCCTGGGGGCGAGCACTGAAGCTTTCTTT	CASSYGLGASTEAFF
.	TRBV5-8	many	TRBJ2-7	TGTGCCAGCAGCCCGCGGGGGCTCTACGAGCAGTACTTC	CASSPRGLYEQYF
.	TRBV5-3	.	TRBJ2-3	TGTGTCAGCAGCTTGGTGGAGCAGAGCACAGATACGCGGTATTTT	CVSSLVEQSTDTRYF
.	TRBV5-5	many	TRBJ1-6	TGTGCCAGCAGCCAAAATGGACATCTATCCTATAATTCACCCCTCCACTTT	CASSQNGHLSYNSPLHF
.	TRBV7-9	.	TRBJ2-1	TGTGCCAGCAGCTTAGAGGCTAGCCTGGAGAATGAGCAGTTCTTC	CASSLEASLENEQFF
TRBD1	TRBV6-1	many	TRBJ2-7	TGTGCCAGCAGTGCGGATGGGACAGGTTCCTACGAGCAGTACTTC	CASSADGTGSYEQYF
TRBD1	TRBV5-1	many	TRBJ1-1	TGCGCCAGCACTCATAGGACAGGTCACACTGAAGCTTTCTTT	CASTHRTGHTEAFF
TRBD2	TRBV28	many	TRBJ2-5	TGTGCCAGCAGTTTAGTTCTAGCGGGTCAAGAGACCCAGTACTTC	CASSLVLAGQETQYF
.	TRBV6-2/TRBV6-3	.	TRBJ1-5	TGTGCCAGCAACCTACAGGGAAATCAGCCCCAGCATTTT	CASNLQGNQPQHF
.	TRBV28	medium-sized	TRBJ2-6	TGTGCCAGCAGTTTTGGACCCACCGTCCTGACTTTC	CASSFGPTVLTF
.	TRBV9	.	TRBJ2-3	TGTGCCAGCAGCGACACAGATACGCAGTATTTT	CASSDTDTQYF
.	TRBV19	.	TRBJ2-7	TGTGCCAGTAGTTCCGCAGGCGGGGAGACCTACGAGCAGTACTTC	CASSSAGGETYEQYF
.	TRBV7-2	many	TRBJ1-1	TGTGCCAGCAGCTTAGCCATCCAGGGTACTGAAGCTTTCTTT	CASSLAIQGTEAFF
.	TRBV18	few	TRBJ2-5	TGTGCCAGCTCACCAAAACGGTACCAAGAGACCCAGTACTTC	CASSPKRYQETQYF
.	TRBV28	.	TRBJ1-5	TGTGCCAGCAGTTTCGGGGGGTCCCTCGCGCCCCAGCATTTT	CASSFGGSLAPQHF
.	TRBV2	many	TRBJ2-3	TGTGCCAGCAGTGATCACGAGGGGATAAGCACAGATACGCAGTATTTT	CASSDHEGISTDTQYF
TRBD1	TRBV27	many	TRBJ1-5	TGTGCCAGCAGTTTAGCAGGGGGCAGAGGGGATCAGCCCCAGCATTTT	CASSLAGGRGDQPQHF